The sample holds many counts of the clone carrying this T cell receptor beta chain. Its antigen is not identified. It was from approximately 22,000 to 940,000 sorted cells, with 10%, 30% or 50% RNA, that naive CD8 libraries came. The CD8+CD4-CCR7+CD45RA+ phenotype defined the sorted naive CD8 T cells. The authors built bulk TCR libraries by previously described methods with listed TCR primers. Using its own MiXCR run on the PCR reads, TCRdb lists one record per CDR3 protein. The sample has approximately 680,000 distinct CDR3 sequences, 25% seen once. The V segment lost 1 base and the J segment 6 bases; nucleotides outside the gene matches: 7. The length of the CDR3 is 15 residues. CDR1 is SGHTA, CDR2 FQGNSA, per germline. The data were taken from a study of molecular identifiers for immune sequencing clone quantification. Regarding the study as a whole: Clones carrying above 20 RNA copies accounted for over 99% of effector molecules, under 1% in naive cells.

The TCR was taken from a human donor in good health. Some libraries in this study had Jurkat cell RNA spiked in. The sample consisted of naive CD8+ T cells from blood, with Jurkat cell RNA spiked in. The subset is: FACS-sorted CD8+CD4-CCR7+CD45RA+ naive T cells. This chain uses TRBV7-2 with TRBJ2-3, with 7 bases fitting TRBD2. This chain's CDR3 is CASSLGASGGDTQYF. The CDR3 coding sequence is TGTGCCAGCAGCTTAGGGGCTAGCGGAGGTGATACGCAGTATTTT.